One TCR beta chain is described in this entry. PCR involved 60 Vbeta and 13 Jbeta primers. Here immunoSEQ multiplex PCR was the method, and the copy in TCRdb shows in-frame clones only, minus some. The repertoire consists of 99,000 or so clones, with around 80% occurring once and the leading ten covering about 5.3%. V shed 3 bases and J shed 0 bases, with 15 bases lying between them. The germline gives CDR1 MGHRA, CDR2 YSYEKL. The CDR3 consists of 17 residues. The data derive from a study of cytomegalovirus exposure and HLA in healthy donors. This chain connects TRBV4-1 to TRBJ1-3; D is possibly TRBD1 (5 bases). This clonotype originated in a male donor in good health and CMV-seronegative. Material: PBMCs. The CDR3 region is CASSHLVGASSGNTIYF. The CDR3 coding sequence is TGCGCCAGCAGCCACTTGGTAGGGGCCAGCTCTGGAAACACCATATATTTT.